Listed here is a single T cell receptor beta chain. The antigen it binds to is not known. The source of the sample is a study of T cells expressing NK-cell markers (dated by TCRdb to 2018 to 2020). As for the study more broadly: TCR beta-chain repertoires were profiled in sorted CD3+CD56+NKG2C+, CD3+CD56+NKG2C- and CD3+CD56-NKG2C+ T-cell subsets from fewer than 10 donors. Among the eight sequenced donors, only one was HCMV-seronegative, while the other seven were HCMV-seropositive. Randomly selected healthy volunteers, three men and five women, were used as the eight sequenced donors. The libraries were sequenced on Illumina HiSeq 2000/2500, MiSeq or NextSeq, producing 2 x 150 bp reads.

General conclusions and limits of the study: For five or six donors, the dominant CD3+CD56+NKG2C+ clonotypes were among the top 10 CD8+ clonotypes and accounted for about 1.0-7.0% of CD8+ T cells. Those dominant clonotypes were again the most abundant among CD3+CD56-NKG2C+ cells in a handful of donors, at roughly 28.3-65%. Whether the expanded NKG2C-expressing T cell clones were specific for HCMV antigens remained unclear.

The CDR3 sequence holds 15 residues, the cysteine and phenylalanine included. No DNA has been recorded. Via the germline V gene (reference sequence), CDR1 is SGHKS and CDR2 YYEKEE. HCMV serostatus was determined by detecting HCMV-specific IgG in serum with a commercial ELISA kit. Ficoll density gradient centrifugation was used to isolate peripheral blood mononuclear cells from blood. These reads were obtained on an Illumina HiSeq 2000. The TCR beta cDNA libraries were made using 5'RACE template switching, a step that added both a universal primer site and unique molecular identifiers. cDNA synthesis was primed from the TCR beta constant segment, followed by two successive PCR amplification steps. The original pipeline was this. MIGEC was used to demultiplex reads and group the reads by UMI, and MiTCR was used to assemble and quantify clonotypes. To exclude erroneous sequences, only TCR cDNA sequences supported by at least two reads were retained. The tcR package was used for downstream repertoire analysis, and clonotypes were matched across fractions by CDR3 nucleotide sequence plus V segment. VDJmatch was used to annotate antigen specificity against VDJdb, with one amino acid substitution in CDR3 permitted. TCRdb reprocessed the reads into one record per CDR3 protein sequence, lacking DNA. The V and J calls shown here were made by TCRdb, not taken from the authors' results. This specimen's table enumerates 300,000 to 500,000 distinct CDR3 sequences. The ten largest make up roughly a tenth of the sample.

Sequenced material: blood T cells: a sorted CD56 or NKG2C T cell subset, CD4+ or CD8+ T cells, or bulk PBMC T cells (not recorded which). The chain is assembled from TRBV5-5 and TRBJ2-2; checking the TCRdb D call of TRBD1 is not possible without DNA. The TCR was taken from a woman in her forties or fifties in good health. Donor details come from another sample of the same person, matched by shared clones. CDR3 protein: CASSSARLNTGELFF.